Following are 17 T cell receptor beta chains from one sample sequenced in a study of T cells in Graves' hyperthyroidism and ophthalmopathy. TCR beta CDR3 regions were amplified from RNA transcripts. Primed by the HTBI set, a first-round RT-PCR was run on the TCR CDR3. TCRdb re-analysed the multiplex PCR reads in MiXCR, keeping a single row per CDR3 protein. The sample holds some 350,000 distinct CDR3 sequences; approximately 25% are singletons and the top ten take around 70%. Sequencing was done on a sample of blood. These receptors all stem from a man between 50 and 59 years old with Graves' hyperthyroidism.

This clonotype showed up many times. The chain has TRBV12-3 or TRBV12-4 and TRBJ1-5; D gene unclear. The CDR3 loop spans 14 amino acids. The germline V and J ends were trimmed by 6 bases and 0 bases, with 9 bases remaining between them. For the CDR3, the DNA is TGTGCCAGCAGCTGGACTGCTAGCAATCAGCCCCAGCATTTT. Translating gives CASSWTASNQPQHF.

The table lists this clonotype with a few counts. V usage is TRBV15 and J usage is TRBJ2-7; no clear D gene. Germline-derived CDR1 and CDR2 are LNHNV and YYDKDF (reference sequence). This CDR3 contains 14 residues. Trimming pared 5 bases from V and 4 bases from J, leaving 15 bases between. The CDR3 DNA is TGTGCCACCAGCCACCACTCGAAAGGATACGAGCAGTACTTC. Translating it yields CATSHHSKGYEQYF. Full variable domain (outside the CDR3, taken from reference TRBV15 and TRBJ2-7): DAMVIQNPRYQVTQFGKPVTLSCSQTLNHNVMYWYQQKSSQAPKLLFHYYDKDFNNEADTPDNFQSRRPNTSFCFLDIRSPGLGDTAMYLCATSHHSKGYEQYFGPGTRLTVT.

The chain employs TRBV7-2 and TRBJ2-1, with a possible D match to TRBD1 (7 bases). Germline CDR1 is SGHTA and CDR2 is FQGNSA. V lost 7 bases to trimming and J lost 2 bases, with 15 bases between them. CDR3 length equals 15 residues. CDR3 sequence (DNA): TGTGCCAGCAAGCTTGGAGGGGGCCCCTACAATGAGCAGTTCTTC. Translated, it gives CASKLGGGPYNEQFF.

For this clonotype: This may come from a read error, since a much larger clone is one base off. This rearrangement joins TRBV20-1 to TRBJ2-5, with 9 nucleotides matching TRBD1. The CDR3 has 13 residues. Germline V gene lookup returns CDR1 DFQATT and CDR2 SNEGSKA (reference sequence). CDR3 in amino acids: CSAEDRGSETEYF. The CDR3 nucleotides read TGCAGTGCTGAGGACAGGGGATCAGAGACCGAGTACTTC.

This clonotype occurred a few times. CDR3 DNA sequence: TGTGCCAGCAGTACTCAGGGTTCTGAAGCTTTCTTT. It is translated as CASSTQGSEAFF. The chain uses TRBV12-3 or TRBV12-4 and TRBJ1-1, with D perhaps matching TRBD1 (5 bases). Trimming removed 5 bases at V and 6 bases at J, with 10 bases between. This CDR3 is built from 12 residues.

The V call is TRBV10-1, the J call TRBJ2-3; possible D gene TRBD2, 5 bases. Germline V gene sequence: CDR1 WNHNN, CDR2 SYGVQD (reference sequence). Trimming left V 8 bases short and J 4 bases short, with 13 bases between. This CDR3 region has 13 residues. The CDR3 DNA reads as TGCGCCAGCGTCGCTGGGGAGCCAGATACGCAGTATTTT. Its translation is CASVAGEPDTQYF.

This clonotype has at least ten counts. The chain employs TRBV3-1 and TRBJ2-7, with a tentative D call TRBD2 (5 bases). This CDR3 comprises 14 residues. The V gene's germline CDR1 is LGHDT and CDR2 YNNKEL (reference sequence). V was pared by 2 bases and J by 2 bases, with 10 bases between. The CDR3 DNA reads TGTGCCAGCAGCCAAAGGCTCGGGGCCTACGAGCAGTACTTC. It yields the protein CASSQRLGAYEQYF.

This clonotype was recorded a few times. The J gene is TRBJ2-5, the V gene TRBV29-1, with 10 bases aligning to TRBD2. This CDR3 is 14 amino acids long. CDR1 is SQVTM and CDR2 is ANQGSEA in the germline V gene. V trimming: 7 bases; J trimming: 4 bases; junction bases outside the gene matches: 9. CDR3 amino acids: CSAERLAGVETQYF. The CDR3, as DNA: TGCAGCGCTGAGAGGCTAGCGGGAGTAGAGACCCAGTACTTC.

V is TRBV24-1 and J is TRBJ2-7; either TRBD1 or TRBD2 may supply D (6 bases each). The V and J ends lost 9 bases and 6 bases respectively, with 17 bases between them. CDR3 size: 13 residues. Germline loops: CDR1 KGHDR, CDR2 SFDVKD. CDR3 in amino acids: CATSNGGFPEQYF. The DNA for the CDR3 is TGTGCCACCTCCAACGGGGGCTTCCCCGAGCAGTACTTC.

The gene calls are TRBV20-1 and TRBJ2-7; TRBD1 agrees at 7 bases. Germline CDR1 is DFQATT and CDR2 is SNEGSKA (reference sequence). Trimming at V came to 5 bases and at J to 2 bases, leaving 3 bases not matched to a gene. The CDR3 length is 12 residues. Here the CDR3 reads CSAGDRPYEQYF. Here the CDR3 DNA reads TGCAGTGCTGGGGACAGACCCTACGAGCAGTACTTC.

The chain couples TRBV7-9 to TRBJ1-2; 10 nucleotides match TRBD1. V shed 3 bases and J 5 bases; nucleotides not matched to a gene: 9. The CDR3 extends over 16 amino acids. CDR1 and CDR2 (germline): SEHNR, FQNEAQ (reference sequence). CDR3 bases: TGTGCCAGCAGCTTTCCGGGACAGGGGTTAATTTATGGCTACACCTTC. Protein product: CASSFPGQGLIYGYTF.

This clonotype was seen many times. The chain is built from TRBV2 and TRBJ2-3; 10 positions agree with TRBD2. V dropped 7 bases and J dropped 4; count of bases not matched to a gene: 11. The CDR3 has 16 amino acids. Germline V gene sequence: CDR1 SNHLY, CDR2 FYNNEI. CDR3 in DNA: TGTGCCAGCACCCTTCCCCTAGCGGGAGTCGCAGATACGCAGTATTTT. Its protein is CASTLPLAGVADTQYF.

V usage is TRBV5-1 and J usage is TRBJ2-7, with D maybe TRBD1 (6 bases). The CDR3 has 14 residues. From germline, CDR1 is SGHRS and CDR2 YFSETQ. Trimming left V 0 bases short and J 9 bases short, with 16 bases between. For the CDR3, the DNA is TGCGCCAGCAGCTTGGGACAGGCCGGTGAAGGGCAGTACTTC. Protein sequence: CASSLGQAGEGQYF.

The sample holds a few counts of this clonotype. This sequence joins TRBV6-1 and TRBJ2-3, with a possible D match to TRBD2 (6 bases). Germline assignment: CDR1 MNHNS and CDR2 SASEGT. The CDR3 has 13 residues. The germline V and J ends were trimmed by 10 bases and 2 bases, with 13 bases remaining between them. The CDR3 bases are TGTGCCAACGGCGGGACGTACACAGATACGCAGTATTTT. Amino acids: CANGGTYTDTQYF.

The gene calls are TRBV27 and TRBJ2-5, with 9 bases aligning to TRBD1. Germline values: CDR1 MNHEY, CDR2 SMNVEV (reference sequence). V trimming: 6 bases; J trimming: 5 bases; junction bases outside the gene matches: 7. The CDR3 covers 14 residues. CDR3 sequence reads: CASSADRGWETQYF. The CDR3 coding sequence is TGTGCCAGCAGCGCGGACAGGGGATGGGAGACCCAGTACTTC.

This sequence joins TRBV27 and TRBJ2-3; 8 bases fit TRBD1. Per germline, CDR1 MNHEY and CDR2 SMNVEV (reference sequence). J lost 3 bases, V lost 4 bases, and 3 bases had no gene match. This CDR3 comprises 14 residues. The CDR3 reads CASSWTGKTDTQYF. CDR3 nucleotides: TGTGCCAGCAGTTGGACAGGGAAAACAGATACGCAGTATTTT.

This chain uses TRBV12-3 or TRBV12-4 with TRBJ1-1; D gene uncertain. Trimming shortened V by 11 bases and J by 1 base, and 20 bases separated the two germline ends. This CDR3 has 15 residues. The CDR3 coding sequence is TGTGCCTCCCCCCCTGCCCGGACGGGGAACACTGAAGCTTTCTTT. Its protein product is CASPPARTGNTEAFF.